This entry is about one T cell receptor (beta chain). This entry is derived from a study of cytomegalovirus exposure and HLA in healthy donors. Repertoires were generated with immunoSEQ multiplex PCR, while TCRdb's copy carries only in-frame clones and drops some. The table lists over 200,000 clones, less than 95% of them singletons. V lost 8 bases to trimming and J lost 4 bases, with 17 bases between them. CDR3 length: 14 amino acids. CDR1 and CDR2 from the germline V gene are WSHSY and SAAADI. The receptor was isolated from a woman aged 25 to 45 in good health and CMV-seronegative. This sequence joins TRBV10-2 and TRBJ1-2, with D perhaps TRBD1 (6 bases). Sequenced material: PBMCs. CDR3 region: CASVAGTTIYGYTF. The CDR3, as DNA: TGCGCCAGCGTTGCCGGGACAACCATCTATGGCTACACCTTC.